The T cell receptor (beta chain) described here comes from a study of identical twins (dated by TCRdb to the mid-2010s). Background for the entire study: The study deep-sequenced TCR alpha and beta repertoires from monozygotic twins, unrelated adults of various ages and cord blood to test whether fetal clonotypes persist. To rule out contamination, the twin experiments were replicated at different times with different library preparation protocols. The paper's findings and limits, for the study overall: Compared with coincidental sharing between unrelated individuals, out-of-frame TCR alpha sequences shared between twins showed an excess of sequences with low generation probability. Because the same donors could not be followed over many years, the conclusions depended on cross-sectional statistical analysis. In monozygotic twins, recombination models systematically underestimated out-of-frame TCR alpha sharing, but the models matched the sharing seen between unrelated individuals. Zero-insertion analyses could be partly confounded by invariant T cells such as MAIT and iNKT, though diverse VJ usage argued against such confounding for most clonotypes. Excess twin sharing in beta out-of-frame sequences was weaker because fewer shared sequences lowered the signal-to-noise ratio. Abundant cord blood beta clonotypes had fewer insertions, young adult naive repertoires showed a similar but weaker trend, and memory repertoires showed no such trend.

Receptor libraries were prepared by 5' RACE. Data came from an Illumina HiSeq 2000. Template switching added a universal primer binding site, and the final cDNA carried a unique molecular identifier that allowed TCR cDNA molecules to be counted accurately. Specific primers in the conserved constant-segment region were used to synthesize first-strand cDNA for TCR alpha and beta chains. To control for contamination, each cDNA library was double barcoded with a SMART-Mk sample barcode plus Illumina barcodes. Two successive PCR steps introduced TruSeq adapter sequences along with Illumina sample barcodes. The Illumina HiSeq platform was used with custom primers to sequence TCR alpha and beta cDNA libraries. In the source study's methods: MiGEC processed the raw reads to extract unique molecular identifiers, while MiXCR was used to determine the CDR3 positions. Recombination models were inferred per individual with the repgenHMM and IGoR tools using an EM algorithm. The analysis of shared clonotypes was done with the tcR package in R, with sharing normalized by the product of cloneset sizes. Out-of-frame nonproductive sequences were analyzed to study raw recombination free of thymic and clonal selection effects. The public reads were reprocessed in TCRdb via fastp at Q25 and MiXCR, keeping in-frame beta chains. Here each entry gathers all rows of one CDR3 protein and keeps the most common genes and DNA. What appears here as the V and J calls and clone size reflects TCRdb's work, not the paper's. The sample profile shows 420,000 or so distinct CDR3 sequences; about a fifth of them were found once. 10% to 15% of the sample is in the top ten clones.

V loses 2 bases of germline sequence and J loses 2 bases, and the interval between the two ends is 12 bases. CDR1 and CDR2 (DFQATT, SNEGSKA) derive from the germline V gene (reference sequence). The CDR3 measures 14 amino acids from cysteine to phenylalanine. This entry keeps only the CDR3 DNA: 42 bases, framed from base 1. Only healthy Caucasian donors were included. The researchers also sequenced three unrelated adults who were not twins: a male aged 18 to 30, a male aged 50 to 60, and a female aged 50 to 60. Miltenyi CD45RO+ enrichment and human naive T-cell isolation kits were used to isolate memory (CD45RO+) and naive T cells from PBMC. This clonotype has a count of ten or more. No cognate antigen has been identified for it. No much larger clonotype is one base removed from it; base qualities were not supplied.

Sequenced sample: naive T cells sorted from blood. The sample's cell subset or site, from its label and the paper: cells isolated with a human naive T-cell isolation kit. The receptor comes from a man in his fifties in good health. The rearrangement joined TRBV20-1 to TRBJ1-1; TRBD1 is a possible D gene, resting on 6 matching bases. In nucleotide form, the sequence is TGCAGTGCTAGAAGGGGGGCTGGCAACACTGAAGCTTTCTTT. Its amino acids are CSARRGAGNTEAFF.